This T cell receptor (beta chain) originates from a study of cytomegalovirus exposure and HLA in healthy donors (TCRdb year 2017). At the level of the whole study: An earlier analysis of approximately 600 of the donors reported 250 to 350 Gb of sequence data and 117 million unique TCR beta sequences from about 200 million T cells. Donor age, sex, ethnicity and CMV serostatus were compiled together with the repertoire data. Typing coverage varied by locus: 629-630 donors for A, B, C, DRB1 and DQB1; more than 500 for DQA1; 606 for DPA1; some 470 for DPB1. About 280 gigabases of sequencing data and approximately 84 million unique TCR sequences were included in an early release covering about 600 HLA-typed donors. The aim of the study was to test whether cataloging public T cell receptors could identify signatures of past pathogen exposure. An earlier analysis of 500 to 750 of the donors applied high-throughput TCR beta sequencing to assess whether each TCR beta V gene segment acted as functional or pseudogenic. Of the roughly 400 genotyped donors, 65% to 90% fell in the genetic ancestry cluster associated with self-reported Caucasian donors. Class I and class II HLA loci were covered by the typing at four-digit resolution. Genome-wide SNP genotypes for about three fifths of the 666 donors were used in a later genetic analysis, which treated that subset as a discovery cohort. To study patterns of TCR occurrence, a later analysis re-analyzed previously published TCR beta repertoires from 666 donors and added high-resolution HLA genotyping. Roughly 5 DR-DQ haplotypes were handled as single units for association and clustering because linkage in the cohort was strong. High-throughput TCR immunosequencing, statistical association of individual TCRs with disease status, and machine learning were combined to predict cytomegalovirus infection status. The study profiled the T cell repertoires of some 610 subjects by immunosequencing and related them to cytomegalovirus serostatus. All discovery cohort repertoires had been generated using a single sequencing platform. Rather than drawing on any new phenotypic data, the later analysis identified candidate immune exposures from TCR beta sequences and the way those sequences occurred across donors. Besides the first cohort of 666 subjects, a separate validation cohort made up of over 100 different subjects was used. Among around 400 genotyped donors of the cohort, an average of approximately 240,000 unique TCR beta nucleotide sequences was sequenced per donor, of which 15% to 20% were non-productive.

The cohort consisted of more than 650 healthy bone marrow donors. Cohort members were all nominally healthy when sampled, although unrecorded immune exposures were likely present. The donor tested CMV seropositive and was one of the 289 seropositive cohort members. A peripheral blood sample was collected from each donor, and TCR beta sequencing was performed on peripheral blood mononuclear cells. Genomic DNA extraction from the blood cell samples was performed with the Qiagen DNeasy Blood Extraction Kit. This clone was counted between two and nine times. Its antigen remains unidentified. No much larger clonotype is one base removed from it; base qualities were not supplied. Points the paper makes about the study in general: Roughly uniform sequencing depth across donors was assumed in presence/absence analyses, although this assumption may not hold. According to a later analysis, TCR association rates differed among HLA loci, with DRB1 alleles showing the most associated TCRs and HLA-C alleles showing the fewest. The cohort was sequenced for TCR beta chains only, and without alpha or paired-chain data the features that could be detected were limited. Some IMGT-functional V segments, including TRBV6-2 and TRBV6-3, could not be distinguished by the 87-base-pair reads and were therefore excluded. The authors suggested that the approach could potentially be generalized to other disease states and immunological phenotypes. According to a later analysis, parvovirus B19, influenza, CMV and Epstein-Barr virus appeared linked to several top co-occurrence clusters. In a later analysis, HLA-associated TCR beta chains showed more clonal expansion and lower generation probabilities than non-associated chains that were equally common. Correlated functional status among segregating V segments might be attributable to linkage disequilibrium, but an unknown experimental factor could not be ruled out. A cluster of highly shared sequence variants was judged likely to be a technical artifact of the sequencing pipeline. In both the original and validation cohorts, the classifier was reported to diagnose cytomegalovirus status with high specificity and sensitivity. HLA typing was unavailable for some donors at each locus, so association tests used only the typed subset. In a later analysis, over 15,000 TCR beta sequences were associated with specific HLA alleles at a false discovery rate of 0.05. A later genetic analysis reported fewer N-insertions in productive TCRs among donors in an Asian-associated ancestry cluster than the roughly 670-donor mean. The earlier analysis of approximately 560 of the donors excluded approximately 15 rarely observed V segments, including chromosome 9 orphons, because counts were too low. A further reported finding was that TCR beta sequences accurately predicted the HLA-A and HLA-B alleles for most subjects in the first cohort. In an earlier analysis of about 600 of the donors, most TCR beta V segments appeared in productive rearrangements about 90% or about 30% of the time, broadly matching IMGT annotations. A later genetic analysis associated a missense DCLRE1C variant with V-gene and J-gene trimming of TCR beta chains, and an independent cohort replicated the association. A total of around 150 TCR beta chains were listed by the study as associated with cytomegalovirus. According to a later analysis, most CMV-associated TCR beta chains appeared to be HLA-restricted, and the HLA associations seemed to be driven largely by CMV exposure. A few of the identified cytomegalovirus-associated TCR beta chains were confirmed in vitro to be specific for cytomegalovirus antigens. When HLA alleles, especially DR and DQ, strongly co-occurred, attributing TCR associations to individual alleles was difficult. For the cohort, immune exposure information was limited to CMV serostatus. Most TCR sequences were observed very rarely across donors, whereas some public TCRs were present in many individuals.

The germline V gene gives CDR1 as MNHEY and CDR2 as SVGAGI. Taken from cysteine to phenylalanine, the CDR3 has 15 residues. Kept here is only the CDR3 DNA, which spans 45 bases and is read in frame from base 1. Trimming leaves V shorter by 2 bases and J shorter by 4 bases, with the junction holding 5 bases beyond the gene matches. Libraries were built with the immunoSEQ multiplex PCR assay. For the multiplex PCR, a mixture combining 60 forward primers for TCR Vbeta segments and 13 reverse primers for TCR Jbeta segments was used. Amplification of the CDR3 region of rearranged TCR beta genes was performed with a multiplex PCR assay on genomic DNA. The Illumina HiSeq System was used to sequence the amplified TCR beta libraries as 87-base-pair reads. The study's own analysis went as follows. In a later analysis, tens of millions of unique TCR beta chains were counted across the 500 to 850 repertoires, and roughly 10 million of these chains were shared by at least two donors. Raw reads were error-corrected and collapsed into unique sequences with a nearest-neighbor algorithm that merged closely related sequences to remove PCR and sequencing errors. To assign V, D and J gene segments, CDR3 sequences were aligned to IMGT reference sequences. Each retained sequence needed at least a six-nucleotide match to both a V gene segment and a J gene segment. Rearrangements were called productive when the CDR3 lacked stop codons and stayed in frame with V and J; all others were non-productive. CDR3 was defined by IMGT convention, running from the second conserved V-encoded cysteine to the conserved J-encoded phenylalanine. The earlier analysis of some 580 of the donors excluded any sequence lacking an unambiguous match to a single V gene segment. An earlier analysis of a few hundred of the donors classified V segments as functional when productive rearrangements were above 56.7% and as segregating when the standard deviation between donors was above 5%. To diagnose cytomegalovirus status from the catalog of TCR beta chain sequences, a statistical classification framework was built. In a later analysis, TCR nucleotide sequences were compared against IMGT/GENE-DB human TR gene sequences so that V and J genes could be assigned. In a later analysis, CDR3 sequences and most-parsimonious VDJ recombination scenarios were assigned using the TCRdist pipeline. In a later analysis, each TCR beta chain was defined by its CDR3 amino acid sequence together with its V-gene family, and reads lacking a unique V-gene family were excluded. As a way to deal with suspected cross-contamination and a sequencing artifact, a later analysis dropped 500 to 700 nucleotide sequences that were highly shared and had low generation probability. In a later analysis, a clonal expansion index was calculated for each public chain from normalized within-repertoire ranks of inferred template counts. A later analysis computed generation probabilities with a VDJ recombination model fitted to out-of-frame rearrangements, and checked the results against IGoR. In a later analysis, hypergeometric tests were used to score TCR-TCR, TCR-HLA and TCR-CMV co-occurrence, with a repertoire-size bias correction applied to TCR pairs. A later analysis estimated false discovery rates by permuting HLA or CMV assignments 20 times. In a later analysis, co-occurring TCRs were grouped using DBSCAN, with TCRdist sequence similarity added in when clustering inside HLA-allele-positive subsets. For co-occurrence clustering, repertoires with fewer than 30,000 or more than 120,000 public chains were excluded, along with a handful of repertoires with anomalous nucleotide sharing. Entries here come from immuneACCESS through TCRdb and include only in-frame sequences with V and J called. Some clones fail to appear in such tables; in the studies checked, an unresolved V gene covers under half of the shortfall, and the cause of the remainder is unknown. The DNA was the basis for D and trimming; V, J and clone size are from that table. The table for this sample lists about 82,000 clones; 80% to 90% of them were counted only once. Approximately 17% of the sample is taken by the ten largest.

The sequencing input was PBMCs. The receptor comes from a man between 70 and 80 years old in good health and CMV-seropositive. This sequence uses TRBV6-5 and TRBJ1-2, and 9 bases in between align with TRBD1. The CDR3 protein: CASSYQTTGGYGYTF. The DNA sequence reads TGTGCCAGCAGTTACCAGACGACAGGGGGCTATGGCTACACCTTC.